This entry describes one T cell receptor (beta chain). Libraries were prepared by immunoSEQ multiplex PCR; TCRdb keeps only in-frame clonotypes and omits some of them. The sample includes some 97,000 clones, less than 95% seen only once; the top ten take 5.1%. These data come from a study of blood T cell repertoires in COVID-19. Study-level background: COVID-19 samples from acute and convalescent phases originated in the United States, Italy and Spain.

Germline-derived CDR1 and CDR2 are LNHDA and SQIVND (reference sequence). V was shortened by 4 bases and J by 4 bases, with 20 bases between the two germline ends. This CDR3 has 17 amino acids. Sequenced sample: peripheral blood. The chain carries TRBV19 and TRBJ2-1, with D tentatively TRBD2 (6 bases). This sequence was found in a man aged 50 or older with acute or convalescent COVID-19. The CDR3 DNA reads TGTGCCAGTAGTACAACACCTAGCGAAGGACGATACAATGAGCAGTTCTTC. This gives the protein CASSTTPSEGRYNEQFF.